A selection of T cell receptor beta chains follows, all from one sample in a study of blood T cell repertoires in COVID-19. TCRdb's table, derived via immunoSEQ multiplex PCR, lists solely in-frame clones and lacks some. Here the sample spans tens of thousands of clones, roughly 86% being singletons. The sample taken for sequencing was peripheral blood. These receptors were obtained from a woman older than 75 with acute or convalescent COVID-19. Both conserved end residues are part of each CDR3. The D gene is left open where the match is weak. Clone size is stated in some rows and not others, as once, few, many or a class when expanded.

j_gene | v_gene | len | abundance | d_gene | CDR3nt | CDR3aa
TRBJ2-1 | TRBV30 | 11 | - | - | TGTGCCTGGTACAGGAGCAATGAGCAGTTCTTC | CAWYRSNEQFF
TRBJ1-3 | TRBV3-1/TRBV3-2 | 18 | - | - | TGTGCCAGCAGCCAAGATAGGCGGGGGGCCATCTCTGGAAACACCATATATTTT | CASSQDRRGAISGNTIYF
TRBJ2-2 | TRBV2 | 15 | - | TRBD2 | TGTGCCAGCAGTGTAGCGGGGGGGCCGGCCGGGGAGCTGTTTTTT | CASSVAGGPAGELFF
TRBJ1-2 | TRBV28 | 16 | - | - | TGTGCCAGCAGTCCTCACTTAGGGAGGGCGGGCTATGGCTACACCTTC | CASSPHLGRAGYGYTF
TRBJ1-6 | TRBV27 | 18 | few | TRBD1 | TGTGCCAGCAGTTCCGGACAGGGGGCCCTCCGAGGGAATTCACCCCTCCACTTT | CASSSGQGALRGNSPLHF
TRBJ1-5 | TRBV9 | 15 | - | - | TGTGCCAGCAGCGTCCGTCCGGGTTTGGATCAGCCCCAGCATTTT | CASSVRPGLDQPQHF
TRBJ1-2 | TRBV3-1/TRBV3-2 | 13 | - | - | TGTGCCAGCAGCCAAGTTCATCCAGCGAGCTACACCTTC | CASSQVHPASYTF
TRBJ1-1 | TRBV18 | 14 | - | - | TGTGCCAGCTCACAAGGGGGGAGGGGCACTGAAGCTTTCTTT | CASSQGGRGTEAFF
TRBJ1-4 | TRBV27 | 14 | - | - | TGTGCCAGCAGCCCCAGGGGATGGGATGAAAAACTGTTTTTT | CASSPRGWDEKLFF
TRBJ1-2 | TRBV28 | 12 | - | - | TGTGCCAGCAGTATTAGTAACTATGGCTACACCTTC | CASSISNYGYTF
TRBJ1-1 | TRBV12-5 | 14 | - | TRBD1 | TGTGCTAGTGGTTATGCACAGGGGAGCACTGAAGCTTTCTTT | CASGYAQGSTEAFF
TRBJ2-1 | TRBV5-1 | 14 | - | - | TGCGCCAGCAGCTTGGGCGCGCCCTCTGATGAGCAGTTCTTC | CASSLGAPSDEQFF
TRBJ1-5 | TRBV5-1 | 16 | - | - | TGCGCCAGCAGCTTGGGCTCCGGACAGAGTTATCAGCCCCAGCATTTT | CASSLGSGQSYQPQHF
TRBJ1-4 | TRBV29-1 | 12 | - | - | TGCAGCGTGGGCGACGGGAGTGAAAAACTGTTTTTT | CSVGDGSEKLFF
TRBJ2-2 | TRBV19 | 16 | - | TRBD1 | TGTGCCAGTAGTATACGGACAGGGGGGAACACCGGGGAGCTGTTTTTT | CASSIRTGGNTGELFF
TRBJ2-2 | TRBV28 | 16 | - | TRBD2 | TGTGCCAGCATCTCTGGGGGACTAGCGAGGGCCGGGGAGCTGTTTTTT | CASISGGLARAGELFF
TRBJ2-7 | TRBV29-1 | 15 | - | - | TGCAGCGTTGAAGAAAGACAGAAGAGCTCCTACGAGCAGTACTTC | CSVEERQKSSYEQYF
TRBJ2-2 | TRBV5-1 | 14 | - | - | TGCGCCAGCAGCTTGTACAGCGGCGCCGGGGAGCTGTTTTTT | CASSLYSGAGELFF
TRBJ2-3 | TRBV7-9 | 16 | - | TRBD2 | TGTGCCAGCAGCTCCGTAGCGGGGGGACCTACAGATACGCAGTATTTT | CASSSVAGGPTDTQYF
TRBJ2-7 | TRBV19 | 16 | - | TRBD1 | TGTGCCAGTAGCCTTATCCCGGGACAGGGGTTGTACGAGCAGTACTTC | CASSLIPGQGLYEQYF
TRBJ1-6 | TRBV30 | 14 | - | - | TGTGCCTGGAGGGGTCCAGGAGGGATTTCACCCCTCCACTTT | CAWRGPGGISPLHF
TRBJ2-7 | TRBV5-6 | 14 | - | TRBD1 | TGTGCCAGCAGCTTCGGGACAGGGAGTTACGAGCAGTACTTC | CASSFGTGSYEQYF
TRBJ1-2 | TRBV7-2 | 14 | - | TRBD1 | TGTGCCAGCAGCCTGGGACAGGCGATTTATGGCTACACCTTC | CASSLGQAIYGYTF
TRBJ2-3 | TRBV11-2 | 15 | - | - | TGTGCCAGCAGCTTAAGCCTAACTAGGACAGATACGCAGTATTTT | CASSLSLTRTDTQYF